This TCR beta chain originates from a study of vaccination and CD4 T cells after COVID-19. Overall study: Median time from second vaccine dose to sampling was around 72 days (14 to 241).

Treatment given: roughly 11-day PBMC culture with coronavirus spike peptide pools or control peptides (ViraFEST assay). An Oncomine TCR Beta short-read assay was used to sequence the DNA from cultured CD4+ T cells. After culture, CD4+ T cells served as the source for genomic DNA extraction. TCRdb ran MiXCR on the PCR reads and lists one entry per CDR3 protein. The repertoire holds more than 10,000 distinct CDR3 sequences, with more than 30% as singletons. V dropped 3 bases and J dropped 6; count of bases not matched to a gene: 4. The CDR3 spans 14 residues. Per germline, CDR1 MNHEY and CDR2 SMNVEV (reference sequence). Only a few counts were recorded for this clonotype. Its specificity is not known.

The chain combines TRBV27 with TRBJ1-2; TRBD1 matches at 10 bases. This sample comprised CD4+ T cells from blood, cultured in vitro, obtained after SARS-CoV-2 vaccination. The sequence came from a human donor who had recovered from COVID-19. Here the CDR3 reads CASSFSGTGDGYTF. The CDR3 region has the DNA TGTGCCAGCAGTTTCTCCGGGACAGGGGATGGCTACACCTTC.